The 11 T cell receptor beta chains given below trace back to one sample, sequenced in a study of T-cell memory formation after mild COVID-19. TCRdb used MiXCR to reprocess the 5' RACE reads, holding one entry per CDR3 protein. The sample records 170,000 or so distinct CDR3 sequences, about 21% being singletons. Sequenced sample: PBMCs or a T cell subset sorted from them (not recorded which). Receptors were obtained from an adult woman who had mild COVID-19 (a few samples of this study predate the infection). Cell type and time point are not known.

This clonotype has a handful of counts. The rearrangement joins TRBV29-1 to TRBJ2-3, with TRBD2 matching 14 bases. J lost 4 bases, V lost 6 bases, and 9 bases had no gene match. Germline lookup yields CDR1 SQVTM and CDR2 ANQGSEA. This CDR3 has 16 amino acids. The CDR3 nucleotides are TGCAGCGTCCTCGGACTAGCGGGAGGCATGGCAGATACGCAGTATTTT. Translation gives CSVLGLAGGMADTQYF.

V and J are TRBV29-1 and TRBJ1-2; the match to TRBD1 covers 9 bases. The CDR3 runs 13 residues. Germline trimming cut 5 bases from V and 0 bases from J; bases unmatched to any gene: 1. Germline-derived CDR1 and CDR2 are SQVTM and ANQGSEA. The CDR3 reads CSVTGGTNYGYTF. CDR3 in DNA: TGCAGCGTTACAGGGGGCACTAACTATGGCTACACCTTC.

This clonotype was detected only a few times. This sequence joins TRBV29-1 and TRBJ2-7, with D perhaps TRBD2 (6 bases). V dropped 0 bases and J dropped 2 bases, with 20 bases sitting between them. This CDR3 comprises 17 residues. The germline gives CDR1 SQVTM, CDR2 ANQGSEA. The CDR3 here is CSVEDFIGGEPTYEQYF. The CDR3, as DNA: TGCAGCGTTGAAGATTTTATAGGAGGGGAGCCAACCTACGAGCAGTACTTC.

This clonotype was seen a handful of times. In nucleotides, the CDR3 is TGCGCCAGCAGCTTGTTTGAGGACATACTCACCGGGGAGCTGTTTTTT. It yields the protein CASSLFEDILTGELFF. The chain recombines TRBV5-1 with TRBJ2-2; possibly TRBD1 for D (5 bases). CDR3 size: 16 residues. Germline CDR1 is SGHRS and CDR2 is YFSETQ. V was trimmed by 1 base and J by 4 bases, leaving 14 bases between them.

The V and J genes are TRBV2 and TRBJ2-7, with a possible D match to TRBD1 (6 bases). Trimming shortened V by 10 bases and J by 1 base, and 11 bases separated the two germline ends. In germline, CDR1 is SNHLY, CDR2 FYNNEI. The CDR3 has 12 amino acids. The DNA of the CDR3 is TGTGCCAAAGGAGACAGGTCCTACGAGCAGTACTTC. This encodes CAKGDRSYEQYF.

The rearrangement uses TRBV13 and TRBJ1-5; 9 nucleotides match TRBD1. V lost 10 bases and J lost 5; bases outside the gene matches: 9. Germline V gene sequence: CDR1 PRHDT, CDR2 FYEKMQ (reference sequence). The CDR3 loop spans 14 amino acids. This chain's CDR3 is CATPDRGFHQPQHF. CDR3 nucleotides: TGTGCCACCCCGGACAGGGGCTTCCATCAGCCCCAGCATTTT.

CDR3 amino acids: CSARKESRGDSYNSPLHF. The CDR3 DNA reads as TGCAGTGCTAGAAAAGAGAGCCGGGGGGACTCCTATAATTCACCCCTCCACTTT. The chain couples TRBV20-1 to TRBJ1-6; TRBD1 might be the D (5 bases). From germline, CDR1 is DFQATT and CDR2 SNEGSKA (reference sequence). The CDR3 has 18 residues. Trimming cost V 2 bases and J 0 bases, with 17 bases left between them.

This clonotype has a count of ten or more. This chain uses TRBV12-3 or TRBV12-4 with TRBJ1-5; D is uncertain. Between the trimmed V and J ends, which lost 2 bases and 6 bases, there was a span of 8 bases. This CDR3 has 13 residues. The CDR3 DNA sequence: TGTGCCAGCAGTTTACCAGTCGGTCAGCCCCAGCATTTT. This sequence encodes CASSLPVGQPQHF.

The V gene is TRBV3-1, the J gene TRBJ2-6, with a possible D match to TRBD1 (6 bases). CDR3 length: 20 residues. Germline CDR1 LGHDT, CDR2 YNNKEL (reference sequence). Trimming shortened V by 0 bases and J by 0 bases, and 18 bases separated the two germline ends. This CDR3 reads CASSQDGGGSISSGANVLTF. The CDR3 nucleotides are TGTGCCAGCAGCCAAGATGGGGGCGGAAGCATTTCCTCTGGGGCCAACGTCCTGACTTTC.

This clonotype has only a few counts. This chain joins TRBV2 and TRBJ2-3; 7 nucleotides agree with TRBD2. Germline V gene lookup returns CDR1 SNHLY and CDR2 FYNNEI. This CDR3 is 17 amino acids long. The junction had 13 bases not matched to a gene; V was cut back by 0 bases and J by 7 bases. In DNA form, the CDR3 reads TGTGCCAGCAGTGAAGCGATACTAGCGAAAGTATTACATACGCAGTATTTT. Translation gives CASSEAILAKVLHTQYF.

This clonotype showed up just a few times. This chain uses TRBV4-1 with TRBJ1-2, with D unclear. The germline V gene encodes CDR1 MGHRA and CDR2 YSYEKL. Trimming shortened V by 7 bases and J by 2 bases, and 14 bases separated the two germline ends. The CDR3 loop spans 14 amino acids. DNA for the CDR3: TGCGCCAGCAAAAAGACGGAGCTGAACTATGGCTACACCTTC. Translation gives CASKKTELNYGYTF.